This T cell receptor beta chain comes out of a study of blood T cell repertoires in COVID-19. Study as a whole: Acute and convalescent COVID-19 samples came from the United States, Italy and Spain. The cDNA or gDNA used as material had been derived from T cells, B-cell-depleted T cells, or PBMCs.

The germline V gene has CDR1 GTSNPN and CDR2 SVGIG (reference sequence). CDR3 length: 12 residues. Trimming cost V 4 bases and J 5 bases, with 11 bases left between them. Study processing details: By means of reference gene primer amplification, nucleated cell counts were estimated. TCRdb's copy holds only in-frame clones and misses some; the assay was immunoSEQ multiplex PCR. For V, J and clone size, that table is used; D and trimming come from the DNA. The sample has a few hundred thousand clones; approximately 81% are singletons. The chain joins TRBV30 to TRBJ2-5; possible D gene TRBD1, 6 bases. Sequenced material: peripheral blood. This TCR was sampled from a woman aged 18 to 35 with acute or convalescent COVID-19. CDR3: CAWNRAGETQYF. The CDR3 bases are TGTGCCTGGAACAGGGCAGGGGAGACCCAGTACTTC. The variable domain in full, completed from reference TRBV30 and TRBJ2-5, reads SQTIHQWPATLVQPVGSPLSLECTVEGTSNPNLYWYRQAAGRGLQLLFYSVGIGQISSEVPQNLSASRPQDRQFILSSKKLLLSDSGFYLCAWNRAGETQYFGPGTRLLVL.